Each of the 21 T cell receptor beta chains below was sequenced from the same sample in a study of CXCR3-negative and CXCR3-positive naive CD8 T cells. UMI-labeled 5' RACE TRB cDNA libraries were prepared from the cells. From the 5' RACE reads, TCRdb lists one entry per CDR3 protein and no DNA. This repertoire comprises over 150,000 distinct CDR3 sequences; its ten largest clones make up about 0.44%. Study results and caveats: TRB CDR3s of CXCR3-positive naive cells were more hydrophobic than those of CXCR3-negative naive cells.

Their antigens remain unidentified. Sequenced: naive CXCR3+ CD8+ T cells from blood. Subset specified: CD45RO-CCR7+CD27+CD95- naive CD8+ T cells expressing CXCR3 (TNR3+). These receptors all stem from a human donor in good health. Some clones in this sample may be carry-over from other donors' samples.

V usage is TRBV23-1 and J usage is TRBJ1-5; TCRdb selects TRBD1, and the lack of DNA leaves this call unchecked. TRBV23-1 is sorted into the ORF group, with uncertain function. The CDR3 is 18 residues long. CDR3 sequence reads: CASSHRRGVTACNQPQHF.

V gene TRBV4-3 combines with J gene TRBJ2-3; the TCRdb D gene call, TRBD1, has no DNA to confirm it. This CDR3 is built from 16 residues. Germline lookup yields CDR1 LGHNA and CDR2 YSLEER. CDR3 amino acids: CASSQEDRGASDTQYF.

The chain's CDR3 is CASSLVGESSYEQYF. The chain has TRBV5-1 and TRBJ2-7. CDR3 length equals 15 residues. Germline V gives CDR1 SGHRS, CDR2 YFSETQ.

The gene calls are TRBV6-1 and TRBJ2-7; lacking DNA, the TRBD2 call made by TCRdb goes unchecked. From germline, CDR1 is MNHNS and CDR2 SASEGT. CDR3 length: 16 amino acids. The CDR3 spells CASSLWTGGPAYEQYF.

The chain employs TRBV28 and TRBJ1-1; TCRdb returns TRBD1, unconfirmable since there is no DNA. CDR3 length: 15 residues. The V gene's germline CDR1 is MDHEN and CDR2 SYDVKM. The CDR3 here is CASSLHRDLDTEAFF.

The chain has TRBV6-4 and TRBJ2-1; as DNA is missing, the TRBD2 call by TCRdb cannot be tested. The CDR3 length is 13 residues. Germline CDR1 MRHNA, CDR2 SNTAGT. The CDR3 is CASANGGEGEQFF.

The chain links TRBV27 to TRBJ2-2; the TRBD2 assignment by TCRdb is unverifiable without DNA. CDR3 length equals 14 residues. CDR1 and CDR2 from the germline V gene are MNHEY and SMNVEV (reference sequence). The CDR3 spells CASRLSDGTGELFF.

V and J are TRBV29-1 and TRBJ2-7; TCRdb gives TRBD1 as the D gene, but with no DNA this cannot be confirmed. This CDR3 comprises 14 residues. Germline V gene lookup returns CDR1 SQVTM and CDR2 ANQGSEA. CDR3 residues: CSVLPGRDSYEQYF.

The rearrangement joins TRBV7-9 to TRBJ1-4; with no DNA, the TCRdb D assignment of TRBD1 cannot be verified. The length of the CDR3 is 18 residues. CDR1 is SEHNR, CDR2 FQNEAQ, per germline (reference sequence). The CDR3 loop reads CASSPKTGATATNEKLFF.

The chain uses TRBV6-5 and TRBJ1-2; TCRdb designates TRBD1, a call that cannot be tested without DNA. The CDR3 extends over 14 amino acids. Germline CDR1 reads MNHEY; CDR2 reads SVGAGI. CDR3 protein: CASRWGEPVYGYTF.

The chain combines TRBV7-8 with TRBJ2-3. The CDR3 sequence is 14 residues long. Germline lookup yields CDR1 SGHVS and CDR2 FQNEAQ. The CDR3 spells CASSLRFGPDTQYF.

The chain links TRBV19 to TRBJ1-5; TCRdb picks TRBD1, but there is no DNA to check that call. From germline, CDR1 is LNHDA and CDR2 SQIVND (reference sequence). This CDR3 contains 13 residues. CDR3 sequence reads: CASIQGSNQPQHF. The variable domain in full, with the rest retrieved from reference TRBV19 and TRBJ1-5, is DGGITQSPKYLFRKEGQNVTLSCEQNLNHDAMYWYRQDPGQGLRLIYYSQIVNDFQKGDIAEGYSVSREKKESFPLTVTSAQKNPTAFYLCASIQGSNQPQHFGDGTRLSIL.

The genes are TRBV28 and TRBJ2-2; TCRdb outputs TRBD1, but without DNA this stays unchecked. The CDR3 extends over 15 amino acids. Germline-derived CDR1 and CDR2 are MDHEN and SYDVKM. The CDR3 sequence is CASSFGRGYTGELFF.

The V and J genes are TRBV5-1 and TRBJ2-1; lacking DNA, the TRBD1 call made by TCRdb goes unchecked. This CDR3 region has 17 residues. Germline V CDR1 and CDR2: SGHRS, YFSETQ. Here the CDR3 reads CASSLVWGQSSYNEQFF.

CDR3 in amino acids: CASSLQGFRRETQYF. The chain joins TRBV27 to TRBJ2-5; with no DNA, the TCRdb D assignment of TRBD1 cannot be verified. The length of the CDR3 is 15 residues. The germline V gene encodes CDR1 MNHEY and CDR2 SMNVEV (reference sequence).

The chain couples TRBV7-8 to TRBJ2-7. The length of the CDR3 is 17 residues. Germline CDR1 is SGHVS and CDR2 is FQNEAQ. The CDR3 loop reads CASSLGPSGYNSYEQYF.

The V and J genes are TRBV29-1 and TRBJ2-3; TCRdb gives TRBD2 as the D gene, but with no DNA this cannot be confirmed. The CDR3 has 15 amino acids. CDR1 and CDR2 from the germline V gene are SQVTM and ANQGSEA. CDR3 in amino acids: CSVDGLAGGPDTQYF.

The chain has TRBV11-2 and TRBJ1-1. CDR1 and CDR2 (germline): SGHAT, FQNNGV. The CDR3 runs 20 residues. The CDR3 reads CASSLLHLGYLRTENTEAFF.

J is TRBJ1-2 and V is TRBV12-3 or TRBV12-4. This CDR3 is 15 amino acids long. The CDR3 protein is CASSFSPRRSYGYTF.

The CDR3: CSAREDRDVRPQHF. This chain links TRBV20-1 with TRBJ1-5; the TCRdb D gene call, TRBD1, has no DNA to confirm it. From germline, CDR1 is DFQATT and CDR2 SNEGSKA (reference sequence). The CDR3 is 14 amino acids.

This CDR3 reads CASSQQDPNTEAFF. V and J are TRBV7-9 and TRBJ1-1; TCRdb's D call, TRBD1, is unchecked because there is no DNA. The V gene's germline CDR1 is SEHNR and CDR2 FQNEAQ (reference sequence). This CDR3 has 14 residues.